This T cell receptor beta chain was retrieved from a study of T cells after yellow fever vaccination. The study's findings and limits: Although most clonotypes did not, a small share appeared in both CD4 and CD8 compartments. Most clones from primary vaccination were detected again post-booster (about 95% CD4, more than 85% CD8). On re-exposure, the response was weaker but peaked faster, at day 5 versus 15.

Trimming at V came to 5 bases and at J to 0 bases, leaving 2 bases not matched to a gene. The CDR3 runs to 15 residues. Each CDR3 protein is one row after TCRdb ran MiXCR on the 5' RACE reads. The sample lists 250,000 to 350,000 distinct CDR3 sequences; about 6.6% were seen once. This clonotype appeared many times. Its antigen is as yet unknown. This chain links TRBV12-3 or TRBV12-4 with TRBJ2-2, with 8 nucleotides matching TRBD1. This material consisted of PBMCs, taken about 41 days after the first yellow fever vaccination. This sequence originates from a man between 18 and 29 years old who received the YFV17D yellow fever vaccine. CDR3 sequence (DNA): TGTGCCAGCAGTATACAGGGGGCGAACACCGGGGAGCTGTTTTTT. Its protein product is CASSIQGANTGELFF.